The 6 T cell receptor beta chains reported below all come from one sample, sequenced in a study of blood T cell repertoires in COVID-19 (dated by TCRdb to about 2020). Library preparation employed the immunoSEQ multiplex PCR assay. Entries here come from immuneACCESS through TCRdb and include only in-frame sequences with V and J called. Some clones fail to appear in such tables; in the studies checked, an unresolved V gene covers under half of the shortfall, and the cause of the remainder is unknown. Within this sample are approximately 250,000 clones, with more than 65% of them counted one time only. The ten largest clones take up 2% to 2.5% of the sample. Sequencing was carried out using peripheral blood. The source is a man in his forties who had recovered from COVID-19.

The chain links TRBV9 to TRBJ2-1, with TRBD2 as a possible D gene (6 bases). V lost 1 base, J lost 1 base, and 21 bases lay in between. The CDR3 extends over 19 amino acids. Germline lookup yields CDR1 SGDLS and CDR2 YYNGEE. DNA for the CDR3: TGTGCCAGCAGCGTATCGGGTCTGCTAAGCGGGCCTTCCTACAATGAGCAGTTCTTC. It specifies CASSVSGLLSGPSYNEQFF.

The chain employs TRBV7-9 and TRBJ1-4; 8 bases are a match to TRBD1. Germline CDR1 and CDR2: SEHNR and FQNEAQ (reference sequence). The V and J ends lost 5 bases and 5 bases, in that order; junction bases with no gene match: 7. This CDR3 has 15 amino acids. The CDR3 region is CASSTQGAPNEKLFF. In DNA, the CDR3 is TGTGCCAGCAGCACCCAGGGGGCCCCAAATGAAAAACTGTTTTTT.

V gene TRBV6-2 or TRBV6-3 combines with J gene TRBJ2-7, with 9 bases identical to TRBD2. Germline V gene lookup returns CDR1 MNHEY and CDR2 SVGEGT. Unmatched junction bases numbered 7, after V lost 5 bases and J lost 5 bases. This CDR3 comprises 14 residues. The CDR3 sequence: CASSPGLASDEQYF. In DNA form, the CDR3 reads TGTGCCAGCAGTCCGGGACTAGCTAGCGACGAGCAGTACTTC.

This sequence joins TRBV19 and TRBJ1-1; unclear D gene. V lost 2 bases and J 5 bases, leaving 12 bases between the germline ends. The CDR3 covers 14 residues. Germline V gives CDR1 LNHDA, CDR2 SQIVND (reference sequence). Written as DNA, the CDR3 is TGTGCCAGTAGTATATTACCGCCTGAGACTGAAGCTTTCTTT. The encoded protein is CASSILPPETEAFF.

In this sample, this clone turned up once. This chain joins TRBV3-1 (or the pseudogene TRBV3-2) and TRBJ1-1; TRBD1 matches 8 bases. The junction had 4 bases not matched to a gene; V was cut back by 1 base and J by 6 bases. The CDR3 extends over 14 amino acids. Germline loops: CDR1 LGHDT, CDR2 YNNKEL (reference sequence). The CDR3 coding sequence is TGTGCCAGCAGCCAAGGTGGGACAGGACCTGAAGCTTTCTTT. Translated, it gives CASSQGGTGPEAFF.

The J gene is TRBJ2-2, the V gene TRBV7-9, with D tentatively TRBD2 (5 bases). V lost 5 bases to trimming and J lost 10 bases, with 14 bases between them. Germline CDR1 and CDR2: SEHNR and FQNEAQ (reference sequence). The length of the CDR3 is 13 residues. For the CDR3, the DNA is TGTGCCAGCAGCCCGGTGGACTCCCCGGAGCTGTTTTTT. It specifies CASSPVDSPELFF.